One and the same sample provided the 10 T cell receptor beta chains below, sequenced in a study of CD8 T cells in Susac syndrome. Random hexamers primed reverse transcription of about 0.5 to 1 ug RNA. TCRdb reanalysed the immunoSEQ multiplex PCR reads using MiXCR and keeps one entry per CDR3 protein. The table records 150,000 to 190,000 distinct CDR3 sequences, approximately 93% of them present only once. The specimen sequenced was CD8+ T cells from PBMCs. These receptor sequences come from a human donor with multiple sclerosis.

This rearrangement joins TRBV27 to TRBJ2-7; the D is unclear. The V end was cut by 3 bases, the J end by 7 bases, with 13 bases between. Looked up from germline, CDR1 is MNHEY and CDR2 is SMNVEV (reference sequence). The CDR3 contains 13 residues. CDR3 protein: CASSLHSLGEQYF. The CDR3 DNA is TGTGCCAGCAGTTTGCACAGCCTGGGTGAGCAGTACTTC.

The CDR3 loop is CASSLGGPSEQYF. DNA for the CDR3: TGTGCCAGCAGTTTAGGTGGTCCCTCCGAGCAGTACTTC. This rearrangement joins TRBV27 to TRBJ2-7; D is ambiguous. The CDR3 runs to 13 residues. The V end was cut by 2 bases, the J end by 6 bases, with 11 bases between. CDR1 and CDR2 (germline): MNHEY, SMNVEV (reference sequence).

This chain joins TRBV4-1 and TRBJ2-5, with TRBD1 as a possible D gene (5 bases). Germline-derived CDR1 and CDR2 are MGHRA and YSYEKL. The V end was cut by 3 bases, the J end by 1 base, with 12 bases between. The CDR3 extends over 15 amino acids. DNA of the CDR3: TGCGCCAGCAGCCACCGGTTAGGGGTCCAAGAGACCCAGTACTTC. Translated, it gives CASSHRLGVQETQYF.

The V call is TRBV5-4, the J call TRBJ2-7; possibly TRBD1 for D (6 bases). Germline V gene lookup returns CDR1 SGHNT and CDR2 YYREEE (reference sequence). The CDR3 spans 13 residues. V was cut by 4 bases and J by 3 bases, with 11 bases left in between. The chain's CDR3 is CASSLGTLYEQYF. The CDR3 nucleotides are TGTGCCAGCAGCCTGGGGACACTCTACGAGCAGTACTTC.

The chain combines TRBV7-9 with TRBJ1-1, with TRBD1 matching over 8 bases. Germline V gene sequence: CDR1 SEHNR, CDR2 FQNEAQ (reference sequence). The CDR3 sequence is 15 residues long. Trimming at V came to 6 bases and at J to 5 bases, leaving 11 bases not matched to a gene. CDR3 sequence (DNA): TGTGCCAGCAGGGAATTGACAGGGGTTAGAACTGAAGCTTTCTTT. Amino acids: CASRELTGVRTEAFF.

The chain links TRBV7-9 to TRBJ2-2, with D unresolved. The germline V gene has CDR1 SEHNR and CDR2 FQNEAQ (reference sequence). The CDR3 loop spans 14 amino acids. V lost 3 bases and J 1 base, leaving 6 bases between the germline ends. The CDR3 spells CASSFTENTGELFF. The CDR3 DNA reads TGTGCCAGCAGCTTTACGGAGAACACCGGGGAGCTGTTTTTT.

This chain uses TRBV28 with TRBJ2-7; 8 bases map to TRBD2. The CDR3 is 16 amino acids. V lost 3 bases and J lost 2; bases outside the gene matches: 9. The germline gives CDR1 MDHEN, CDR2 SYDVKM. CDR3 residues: CASSLVERGRPYEQYF. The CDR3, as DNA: TGTGCCAGCAGTTTGGTGGAGCGGGGGCGTCCCTACGAGCAGTACTTC.

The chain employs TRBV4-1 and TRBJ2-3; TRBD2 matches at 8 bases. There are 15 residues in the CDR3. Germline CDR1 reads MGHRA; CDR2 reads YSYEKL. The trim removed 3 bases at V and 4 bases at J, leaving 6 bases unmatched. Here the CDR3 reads CASSQTGGPPDTQYF. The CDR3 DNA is TGCGCCAGCAGCCAGACGGGGGGGCCCCCAGATACGCAGTATTTT.

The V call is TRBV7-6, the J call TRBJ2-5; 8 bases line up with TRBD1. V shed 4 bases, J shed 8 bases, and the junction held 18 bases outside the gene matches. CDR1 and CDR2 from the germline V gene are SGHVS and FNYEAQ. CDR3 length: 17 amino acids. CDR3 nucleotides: TGTGCCAGCAGCTCCGCCTCAACCGGGACAGGAGAAGGTACCCAGTACTTC. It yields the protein CASSSASTGTGEGTQYF.

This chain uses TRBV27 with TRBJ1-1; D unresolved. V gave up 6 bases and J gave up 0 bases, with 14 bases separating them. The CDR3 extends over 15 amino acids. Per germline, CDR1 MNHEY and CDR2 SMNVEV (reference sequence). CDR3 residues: CASSPLRFLNTEAFF. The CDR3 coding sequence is TGTGCCAGCAGCCCACTCAGGTTTCTGAACACTGAAGCTTTCTTT.